The 13 T cell receptor beta chains listed next were all sequenced from one sample in a study of T cells in Graves' hyperthyroidism and ophthalmopathy. The TCR beta CDR3 regions underwent amplification using RNA transcripts as the source. Using the HTBI primer set, a first-round RT-PCR was run on the TCR CDR3. A single record per CDR3 protein comes from TCRdb applying MiXCR to the multiplex PCR reads. The table shows about 200,000 distinct CDR3 sequences, with around 16% occurring only once. The specimen sequenced was blood. The receptors derive from a man in his forties with Graves' hyperthyroidism.

V and J are TRBV19 and TRBJ1-2, with TRBD1 identical over 11 bases. The germline CDR1 and CDR2 sequences are LNHDA and SQIVND (reference sequence). Germline trimming cut 5 bases from V and 4 bases from J; bases unmatched to any gene: 9. The CDR3 is made up of 16 amino acids. CDR3 DNA: TGTGCCAGTAGTCCTGGGACAGGGGGTCGGGTCTATGGCTACACCTTC. Translation: CASSPGTGGRVYGYTF.

This clonotype was observed many times. This chain links TRBV7-2 with TRBJ2-2; D is unclear. CDR3 length equals 14 residues. The V and J ends lost 5 bases and 3 bases respectively, with 10 bases between them. Germline-derived CDR1 and CDR2 are SGHTA and FQGNSA. The CDR3 coding sequence is TGTGCCAGCAGCCCCGTGGTCGACACCGGGGAGCTGTTTTTT. Translation: CASSPVVDTGELFF.

The genes are TRBV20-1 and TRBJ1-1; 10 nucleotides line up with TRBD1. Per germline, CDR1 DFQATT and CDR2 SNEGSKA (reference sequence). The CDR3 has 15 amino acids. The junction had 7 bases not matched to a gene; V was cut back by 1 base and J by 5 bases. The CDR3 DNA follows: TGCAGTGCTAGAGGGGACAGGGGACCGGGGACTGAAGCTTTCTTT. It yields the protein CSARGDRGPGTEAFF.

In its sample, this clonotype was seen many times. The CDR3 DNA is TGTGCCAGCTTATCTTACGTGGGGGGAGGTGAGACCCAGTACTTC. Translated, it gives CASLSYVGGGETQYF. The chain carries TRBV28 and TRBJ2-5; D perhaps matches TRBD2 (6 bases). Per germline, CDR1 MDHEN and CDR2 SYDVKM. V dropped 8 bases and J dropped 5 bases, with 21 bases sitting between them. The CDR3 length is 15 residues. The full variable domain, rest sourced from reference TRBV28 and TRBJ2-5, is DVKVTQSSRYLVKRTGEKVFLECVQDMDHENMFWYRQDPGLGLRLIYFSYDVKMKEKGDIPEGYSVSREKKERFSLILESASTNQTSMYLCASLSYVGGGETQYFGPGTRLLVL.

This clonotype has at least ten counts. The rearrangement uses TRBV28 and TRBJ1-2; no clear D. V was clipped by 5 bases and J by 4 bases, with 8 bases between them. CDR1 is MDHEN, CDR2 SYDVKM, per germline. CDR3 length: 12 residues. CDR3 residues: CASSLRTYGYTF. The CDR3, as DNA: TGTGCCAGCAGTCTACGGACCTATGGCTACACCTTC.

In this sample, this clonotype turned up a few times. The genes are TRBV6-1 and TRBJ2-3, with D possibly being TRBD2 (6 bases). The CDR3 has 15 amino acids. V shed 3 bases and J shed 2 bases, with 12 bases lying between them. Germline-derived CDR1 and CDR2 are MNHNS and SASEGT. CDR3 sequence: CASSDPWTTTDTQYF. The CDR3 DNA reads as TGTGCCAGCAGTGACCCGTGGACTACCACAGATACGCAGTATTTT.

This sequence joins TRBV5-1 and TRBJ2-3; TRBD2 agrees at 10 bases. V shed 4 bases and J 6 bases; nucleotides not matched to a gene: 5. Germline values: CDR1 SGHRS, CDR2 YFSETQ. The CDR3 is 14 residues long. CDR3 in amino acids: CASSQRGGGDTQYF. The CDR3 DNA reads TGCGCCAGCAGCCAGCGGGGGGGGGGTGATACGCAGTATTTT.

In its sample, this clonotype was seen many times. The chain joins TRBV7-9 to TRBJ2-5; 8 positions match TRBD1. The junction had 4 bases not matched to a gene; V was cut back by 6 bases and J by 1 base. CDR1 is SEHNR, CDR2 FQNEAQ, per germline (reference sequence). The CDR3 consists of 14 residues. The CDR3 DNA is TGTGCCAGCAGTCGACAGGGGCTCCAAGAGACCCAGTACTTC. Translating gives CASSRQGLQETQYF.

This clonotype was found many times. The rearrangement uses TRBV15 and TRBJ1-5; tentatively, D is TRBD1 (6 bases). The germline V gene has CDR1 LNHNV and CDR2 YYDKDF (reference sequence). V lost 0 bases, J lost 6 bases, and 9 bases lay in between. The CDR3 covers 14 residues. CDR3 bases: TGTGCCACCAGCAGAGATCGGGGGCTTCAGCCCCAGCATTTT. It specifies CATSRDRGLQPQHF.

The sample holds many counts of this clonotype. The chain joins TRBV2 to TRBJ2-5; 8 positions agree with TRBD2. Unmatched junction bases numbered 5, after V lost 0 bases and J lost 5 bases. Per germline, CDR1 SNHLY and CDR2 FYNNEI. CDR3 length equals 15 residues. The CDR3 DNA reads TGTGCCAGCAGTGAAGCGCGGGGGGCTGGGGAGACCCAGTACTTC. It specifies CASSEARGAGETQYF.

To note about this clonotype: This sequence may be a read error, since a much larger clone differs from it by one base. The chain is built from TRBV5-6 and TRBJ1-2, with D possibly being TRBD1 (5 bases). The CDR3 extends over 14 amino acids. Germline assignment: CDR1 SGHDT and CDR2 YYEEEE. Trimming took 3 bases from V and 4 from J, leaving 13 bases between them. The CDR3 bases are TGTGCCAGCAGCTCCCCTCGGACACCCTATGGCTACACCTTC. It is translated as CASSSPRTPYGYTF.

This clonotype was detected ten times or more. The chain combines TRBV6-1 with TRBJ1-1; D is unclear. V was shortened by 3 bases and J by 0 bases, with 11 bases between the two germline ends. The CDR3 is 15 amino acids. In germline, CDR1 is MNHNS, CDR2 SASEGT. CDR3: CASSEVHNMNTEAFF. In DNA form, the CDR3 reads TGTGCCAGCAGTGAGGTACACAACATGAACACTGAAGCTTTCTTT.

This clonotype showed up many times. The V and J genes are TRBV20-1 and TRBJ1-1; 8 bases are shared with TRBD1. The CDR3 extends over 17 amino acids. J gave up 4 bases and V 4 bases, and 17 bases lay outside the gene matches. CDR1 is DFQATT and CDR2 is SNEGSKA in the germline V gene (reference sequence). The DNA of the CDR3 is TGCAGTGCTACCCCCGGACAGGGTAGTATCCTGAGCACTGAAGCTTTCTTT. Its protein is CSATPGQGSILSTEAFF.